The TCR beta chain under discussion was sequenced for a study of OX40 agonist ivuxolimab in advanced cancers. Overall study: Eligibility admitted prior anti-PD-1, anti-PD-L1 or anti-CTLA-4 therapy; 40% had some. Study-wide results and caveats: In the 0.1 to 3.0 mg/kg range, CD4+ and CD8+ blood T cells had expanded clonally by week 6.

Notes on this clone: The antigen remains undetermined.

The CDR3 is 11 residues long. Between the trimmed V and J ends, which lost 4 bases and 3 bases, there was a span of 3 bases. Data came from immunoSEQ multiplex PCR; TCRdb stores just in-frame clones and leaves some out. This table holds around 40,000 clones, 86% found once. Blood was sampled at baseline, cycle 4 day 1, and cycle 7 day 1. Sequenced material: CD4+ or CD8+ T cells sorted from blood, taken in a trial of the OX40 agonist ivuxolimab. The V gene is TRBV23-1, the J gene TRBJ1-1; no clear D gene. TRBV23-1 is treated as an ORF (open reading frame) with a function not yet certain. This TCR was recovered from an adult with an advanced solid tumor such as melanoma, head and neck, liver or kidney cancer. The DNA of the CDR3 is TGCGCCAGCAGTCGGGACACTGAAGCTTTCTTT. It is translated as CASSRDTEAFF.